A single sample gave rise to the 4 T cell receptor beta chains below, sequenced in a study of blood T cell repertoires in COVID-19. Clones were read by immunoSEQ multiplex PCR, and TCRdb kept only the in-frame ones, dropping some. The sample holds a few hundred thousand clones, around 91% seen once. Sequencing was performed on PBMCs or T cells enriched from blood (not recorded which). These TCRs come from a man aged 25-45 years who had been exposed to COVID-19.

The chain is built from TRBV6-4 and TRBJ1-1; D is uncertain. Per germline, CDR1 MRHNA and CDR2 SNTAGT. Between the trimmed V and J ends, which lost 6 bases and 2 bases, there was a span of 19 bases. The CDR3 spans 16 residues. CDR3 bases: TGTGCCAGCAGCCCCGCCTTCGGTTATCCAAACACTGAAGCTTTCTTT. The encoded protein is CASSPAFGYPNTEAFF.

This chain uses TRBV5-4 with TRBJ1-1; 7 bases agree with TRBD1. This CDR3 is 14 amino acids long. In germline, CDR1 is SGHNT, CDR2 YYREEE (reference sequence). Trimming at V came to 5 bases and at J to 3 bases, leaving 7 bases not matched to a gene. CDR3 DNA: TGTGCCAGCAGATCCTCGGGACAGTACACTGAAGCTTTCTTT. Translation: CASRSSGQYTEAFF.

There are a few counts of this clone. This sequence joins TRBV5-1 and TRBJ2-7, with D perhaps matching TRBD2 (5 bases). Between the trimmed V and J ends, which lost 2 bases and 1 base, there was a span of 13 bases. The CDR3 extends over 15 amino acids. CDR1 and CDR2 from the germline V gene are SGHRS and YFSETQ. The CDR3 sequence is CASSFDGDPSYEQYF. DNA of the CDR3: TGCGCCAGCAGCTTTGACGGGGATCCTTCCTACGAGCAGTACTTC.

The V and J genes are TRBV7-4 and TRBJ1-6; D is possibly TRBD1 (5 bases). Trimming cost V 3 bases and J 4 bases, with 16 bases left between them. Germline V gives CDR1 SGHVT, CDR2 SQSDAQ. The CDR3 contains 17 residues. The CDR3 DNA reads as TGTGCCAGCAGCTTGAAGGAAGGGGAACCGTATAATTCACCCCTCCACTTT. This encodes CASSLKEGEPYNSPLHF.